The 4 T cell receptor beta chains given below trace back to one sample, sequenced in a study of tumor-infiltrating lymphocytes in primary liver carcinoma listed by TCRdb under 2017. TCRdb shows the sequencer as Illumina HiSeq 2500. TCRbeta-specific cDNA was reverse-transcribed from approximately 500 ng total RNA using a constant-region primer and ProtoScript II reverse transcriptase. The TCRbeta libraries were prepared through three rounds of nested multiplex PCR following a slightly modified ARM-PCR procedure. Each of the first two PCR rounds ran for about 10 cycles using multiplex TRBV1-TRBV30 forward primers together with a Cbeta reverse primer. Starting from the raw public reads, TCRdb applied fastp trimming at Q25, assembled clones with MiXCR and retained in-frame beta chains. For every CDR3 protein sequence, its rows merge into one entry that carries the most common genes and DNA. The sample contains about 200,000 distinct CDR3 sequences, almost 65% of them found a single time. The ten most abundant clones make up roughly 7% of the sample.

Blood RNA was extracted from unsorted whole blood using TRIzol reagent, and germline DNA was obtained with the DNeasy Blood & Tissue kit. Source material: peripheral blood. The receptors stem from a woman aged 55-70 years with primary liver carcinoma and hepatitis B virus infection.

In regard to this clonotype: Just one base apart from a much larger clone, this may be a read error. The CDR3 DNA is TGTACCAGCAGTCTCCTAGGACAGGGGCTCCGCGAGCAGTACTTC. Residues: CTSSLLGQGLREQYF. The genes are TRBV28 and TRBJ2-7; 9 bases are a match to TRBD1. CDR3 length: 15 amino acids. Germline V CDR1 and CDR2: MDHEN, SYDVKM.

Notes on this clonotype: A much bigger clone sits one base away, suggesting this may be a read error. The CDR3 here is CDSSKGLAEETQYF. CDR3 nucleotide sequence: TGTGACAGCAGCAAGGGACTAGCCGAAGAGACCCAGTACTTC. J is TRBJ2-5 and V is TRBV11-2; TRBD2 matches 9 bases. Germline loops: CDR1 SGHAT, CDR2 FQNNGV. This CDR3 has 14 residues.

The sample holds one count of this clonotype. J is TRBJ2-7 and V is TRBV28; D may be TRBD1 (6 bases). The CDR3 length is 15 residues. V lost 3 bases to trimming and J lost 1 base, with 13 bases between them. CDR1 MDHEN and CDR2 SYDVKM come from the germline V gene. The CDR3 sequence: CASSFLSGASYEQYF. CDR3 in DNA: TGTGCCAGCAGTTTCTTGTCAGGGGCGTCCTACGAGCAGTACTTC.

This clonotype occurred a few times. Germline is not matched at one junction end, which may reflect a read error. The V call is TRBV11-2, the J call TRBJ1-4; D not certain. The germline gives CDR1 SGHAT, CDR2 FQNNGV. This CDR3 spans 14 amino acids. This CDR3 reads CASSDTGYEEKLFF. CDR3 coding DNA: TGTGCCAGCAGCGATACGGGATACGAAGAAAAACTATTTTTT.